The next 10 T cell receptor beta chains were all read from a single sample in a study of cytomegalovirus exposure and HLA in healthy donors. With 60 Vbeta and 13 Jbeta primers, the PCR was carried out. Some clones are missing from TCRdb's copy, which holds only in-frame ones; the method was immunoSEQ multiplex PCR. The data hold about 160,000 clones, with roughly 80% observed a single time. Material for sequencing was PBMCs. These TCRs come from a man aged 40-50 years in good health and CMV-seronegative.

The count of this clone is one. The V gene is TRBV18, the J gene TRBJ2-7; D may be TRBD1 (6 bases). The CDR3 covers 14 residues. CDR1 and CDR2 from the germline V gene are KGHSH and LQKENI. V dropped 6 bases and J dropped 4 bases, with 16 bases sitting between them. DNA of the CDR3: TGTGCCAGCTCCCCCCGACAGGAAAGGTACGAGCAGTACTTC. It yields the protein CASSPRQERYEQYF.

This clone was seen a single time. The genes are TRBV7-2 and TRBJ1-1; 7 bases fit TRBD1. Germline V gives CDR1 SGHTA, CDR2 FQGNSA. J lost 4 bases, V lost 3 bases, and 5 bases had no gene match. CDR3 length: 14 residues. CDR3 residues: CASSFQGGVTEAFF. The CDR3 DNA sequence: TGTGCCAGCAGCTTCCAGGGGGGTGTCACTGAAGCTTTCTTT.

This chain uses TRBV30 with TRBJ2-1; 11 bases are shared with TRBD2. The CDR3 runs 13 residues. V lost 4 bases and J lost 8; bases outside the gene matches: 4. Germline V gene data show CDR1 as GTSNPN and CDR2 as SVGIG (reference sequence). For the CDR3, the DNA is TGTGCCTGGAACCTAGCGGGGGGATATGAGCAGTTCTTC. It encodes CAWNLAGGYEQFF.

This sequence joins TRBV5-4 and TRBJ2-5, with 10 bases that match TRBD2. The V gene's germline CDR1 is SGHNT and CDR2 YYREEE (reference sequence). Trimming removed 4 bases from V and 2 bases from J; junction bases left unmatched: 5. This CDR3 is built from 15 residues. CDR3 sequence reads: CASSLSTSGQETQYF. DNA for the CDR3: TGTGCCAGCAGCCTCTCGACTAGCGGGCAAGAGACCCAGTACTTC.

The chain has TRBV19 and TRBJ2-3, with 8 nucleotides matching TRBD1. CDR1 is LNHDA and CDR2 is SQIVND in the germline V gene (reference sequence). V was pared by 10 bases and J by 4 bases, with 4 bases of the junction left unmatched. This CDR3 spans 12 amino acids. The CDR3: CATRQGPDTQYF. The CDR3 nucleotides read TGTGCCACAAGACAGGGGCCAGATACGCAGTATTTT. The variable domain in full, with the rest retrieved from reference TRBV19 and TRBJ2-3, is DGGITQSPKYLFRKEGQNVTLSCEQNLNHDAMYWYRQDPGQGLRLIYYSQIVNDFQKGDIAEGYSVSREKKESFPLTVTSAQKNPTAFYLCATRQGPDTQYFGPGTRLTVL.

This clone was seen once. The chain employs TRBV19 and TRBJ1-1; 7 bases fit TRBD1. This CDR3 has 13 residues. The V gene's germline CDR1 is LNHDA and CDR2 SQIVND (reference sequence). V shed 5 bases, J shed 4 bases, and the junction held 4 bases outside the gene matches. In DNA form, the CDR3 reads TGTGCCAGTAGTGACAGGGAAGGCACTGAAGCTTTCTTT. Protein product: CASSDREGTEAFF.

The CDR3 region has the DNA TGTGCCATCAGTGACTTACAGGGATTTAACTATGGCTACACCTTC. Its protein is CAISDLQGFNYGYTF. The rearrangement uses TRBV10-3 and TRBJ1-2; TRBD1 is a possible D gene (6 bases). CDR1 and CDR2 (germline): ENHRY, SYGVKD. This CDR3 spans 15 amino acids. Trimming took 3 bases from V and 1 from J, leaving 12 bases between them.

The V and J genes are TRBV6-1 and TRBJ2-1, with D perhaps matching TRBD1 (5 bases). This CDR3 region has 14 residues. Between the trimmed V and J ends, which lost 1 base and 2 bases, there was a span of 6 bases. Germline CDR1 is MNHNS and CDR2 is SASEGT. The CDR3 reads CASSEEGTYNEQFF. The CDR3 bases are TGTGCCAGCAGTGAAGAGGGGACCTACAATGAGCAGTTCTTC.

This CDR3 reads CASSPTGQGKHEQYF. The CDR3 DNA reads TGTGCCAGCAGCCCAACGGGACAGGGTAAACACGAGCAGTACTTC. The chain links TRBV9 to TRBJ2-7; 9 bases map to TRBD1. The junction had 10 bases not matched to a gene; V was cut back by 4 bases and J by 5 bases. CDR1 SGDLS and CDR2 YYNGEE come from the germline V gene. CDR3 length: 15 residues.

This clone has more than one count but fewer than ten. This chain links TRBV7-2 with TRBJ1-3, with 10 bases lining up with TRBD1. V was clipped by 0 bases and J by 7 bases; unmatched bases: 3. Germline CDR1 is SGHTA and CDR2 is FQGNSA. CDR3 length: 15 amino acids. CDR3 protein: CASSLARTGGNTIYF. Here the CDR3 DNA reads TGTGCCAGCAGCTTAGCCCGGACAGGGGGGAACACCATATATTTT.